This T cell receptor (beta chain) was recovered during a study of blood T cell repertoires in COVID-19. As for the study in general: The origin of the acute and convalescent COVID-19 samples was the United States, Italy and Spain. T cells, B-cell-depleted T cells, or PBMCs provided the cDNA or gDNA that served as material.

Germline V gene data show CDR1 as SGDLS and CDR2 as YYNGEE. V lost 4 bases and J 6 bases, leaving 13 bases between the germline ends. CDR3 length: 14 amino acids. As originally analysed: Estimated nucleated cell counts came from reference gene primer amplification. Here immunoSEQ multiplex PCR was the method, and the copy in TCRdb shows in-frame clones only, minus some. V and J calls and clone size are given by that table; D and trimming were obtained from the DNA. The table lists about 150,000 clones, 84% of them singletons, with about 8.9% in the top ten. The clonotype was recovered from a woman between 45 and 60 years old with acute or convalescent COVID-19. The sample comprised peripheral blood. The V gene is TRBV9, the J gene TRBJ2-2; D is possibly TRBD1 (5 bases). In DNA, the CDR3 is TGTGCCAGCAGCCCCAGGACATCAGCCGGGGAGCTGTTTTTT. Translating gives CASSPRTSAGELFF.